These T cell receptor beta chains were read from a single sample in a study of blood T cell repertoires in COVID-19. Clones were read by immunoSEQ multiplex PCR, and TCRdb kept only the in-frame ones, dropping some. The table shows about 220,000 clones, with approximately 84% occurring only once. The sample taken for sequencing was peripheral blood. Receptors were obtained from a man between 35 and 55 years old with active or convalescent COVID-19. CDR3s include the opening cysteine and the closing phenylalanine or tryptophan. A D gene is named only where the DNA matches it firmly. A row's size may be missing; if present it is once, few, many or a size class.

D: TRBD2
size: once
J: TRBJ2-3
V: TRBV5-1
DNA: TGCGCCAGCAGCTCATTAACTAGCGGGTACACAGATACGCAGTATTTT
CDR3: CASSSLTSGYTDTQYF

D: NA
size: NA
J: TRBJ2-3
V: TRBV15
DNA: TGTGCCACCAGCATCTCTAGCGCGAGCACAGATACGCAGTATTTT
CDR3: CATSISSASTDTQYF

D: TRBD1
size: NA
J: TRBJ2-2
V: TRBV5-1
DNA: TGCGCCAGCAGCTCAGGACAGGGTGTTACCGGGGAGCTGTTTTTT
CDR3: CASSSGQGVTGELFF

D: NA
size: NA
J: TRBJ2-1
V: TRBV28
DNA: TGTGCCAGCAGTCGGGGGTGGGCGAACAATGAGCAGTTCTTC
CDR3: CASSRGWANNEQFF

D: NA
size: NA
J: TRBJ2-7
V: TRBV27
DNA: TGTGCCAGCAGTTTAAACCCCCGGGGCTACGAGCAGTACTTC
CDR3: CASSLNPRGYEQYF

D: NA
size: NA
J: TRBJ1-4
V: TRBV19
DNA: TGTGCCAGTAGTATCCGATCGAGTCGGGAAGAAAAACTGTTTTTT
CDR3: CASSIRSSREEKLFF

D: TRBD2
size: NA
J: TRBJ2-2
V: TRBV7-2
DNA: TGTGCCAGCAGCTTTACTAGCGGAGGTCGGGCCGGGGAGCTGTTTTTT
CDR3: CASSFTSGGRAGELFF

D: TRBD2
size: NA
J: TRBJ2-3
V: TRBV2
DNA: TGTGCCAGCAGGACTAGCGGGAGGACAGATACGCAGTATTTT
CDR3: CASRTSGRTDTQYF

D: NA
size: NA
J: TRBJ2-2
V: TRBV19
DNA: TGTGCCAGTAGAACGGAGGGTCGCACCGGGGAGCTGTTTTTT
CDR3: CASRTEGRTGELFF

D: NA
size: NA
J: TRBJ1-1
V: TRBV28
DNA: TGTGCCAGCAGCCCTCGGGGGACTTTGAACACTGAAGCTTTCTTT
CDR3: CASSPRGTLNTEAFF

D: TRBD1
size: NA
J: TRBJ1-2
V: TRBV9
DNA: TGTGCCAGCAGCGTAGAGGGGACAGACTATGGCTACACCTTC
CDR3: CASSVEGTDYGYTF

D: NA
size: NA
J: TRBJ1-1
V: TRBV25-1
DNA: TGTGCCAGCAGTGAAATGGGGCAGGTGAACACTGAAGCTTTCTTT
CDR3: CASSEMGQVNTEAFF

D: NA
size: NA
J: TRBJ1-2
V: TRBV7-3
DNA: TGTGCCAGCAGCTTAATCAGTGGAGGGGTCGACGGCTACACCTTC
CDR3: CASSLISGGVDGYTF

D: TRBD2
size: NA
J: TRBJ2-7
V: TRBV19
DNA: TGTGCCAGTAGTATAGACGGACTAGCCGAGGGAGAGCAGTACTTC
CDR3: CASSIDGLAEGEQYF

D: NA
size: NA
J: TRBJ1-6
V: TRBV5-4
DNA: TGTGCCAGCAGCTTAGACAGGAATAATTCACCCCTCCACTTT
CDR3: CASSLDRNNSPLHF

D: TRBD1
size: NA
J: TRBJ1-2
V: TRBV20-1
DNA: TGCAGTGGCGACAGGGAGTATGGCTACACCTTC
CDR3: CSGDREYGYTF

D: TRBD1
size: NA
J: TRBJ1-2
V: TRBV5-1
DNA: TGCGCCAGCACCCCAACCGGGACAGGGGTTAGCTACACCTTC
CDR3: CASTPTGTGVSYTF

D: TRBD1
size: NA
J: TRBJ1-2
V: TRBV19
DNA: TGTGCCAGTAGTATTTCGCAGGGGGTTCTCCATGGCTACACCTTC
CDR3: CASSISQGVLHGYTF

D: TRBD1
size: NA
J: TRBJ1-2
V: TRBV5-6
DNA: TGTGCCAGCAGTTATGGGAAGGGGGCGGCTAACTATGGCTACACCTTC
CDR3: CASSYGKGAANYGYTF

D: NA
size: once
J: TRBJ2-1
V: TRBV4-2
DNA: TGTGCCAGCAGCCCCAAAGTAGGAGGGGGGGACTACAATGAGCAGTTCTTC
CDR3: CASSPKVGGGDYNEQFF

D: TRBD1
size: NA
J: TRBJ1-2
V: TRBV28
DNA: TGTGCCAGCAGTTTCGACAGGGGGCTGTCCGGCTACACCTTC
CDR3: CASSFDRGLSGYTF

D: NA
size: NA
J: TRBJ1-1
V: TRBV7-9
DNA: TGTGCCAGCAGCTTAACAATCTCGAACACTGAAGCTTTCTTT
CDR3: CASSLTISNTEAFF

D: NA
size: NA
J: TRBJ2-7
V: TRBV4-2
DNA: TGTGCCAGCAGCCAAGGTGGCCCTTACGAGCAGTACTTC
CDR3: CASSQGGPYEQYF

D: NA
size: NA
J: TRBJ1-5
V: TRBV5-1
DNA: TGCGCCAGCAGCTTGGTGGGGGGATTCAGCAATCAGCCCCAGCATTTT
CDR3: CASSLVGGFSNQPQHF

D: NA
size: NA
J: TRBJ1-4
V: TRBV28
DNA: TGTGCCAGCAGTACCCATCCTGCGGACAGCCATGAAAAACTGTTTTTT
CDR3: CASSTHPADSHEKLFF

D: TRBD2
size: NA
J: TRBJ2-1
V: TRBV5-1
DNA: TGCGCCAGCAGCTCGGGGACTAGCATGGGCAATGAGCAGTTCTTC
CDR3: CASSSGTSMGNEQFF

D: NA
size: NA
J: TRBJ2-1
V: TRBV19
DNA: TGTGCCATTGGACAGACTTTATACAATGAGCAGTTCTTC
CDR3: CAIGQTLYNEQFF

D: TRBD2
size: once
J: TRBJ2-6
V: TRBV5-1
DNA: TGCGCCAGCAGCTGGGGACTAGCGGGACCGAGCTCTGGGGCCAACGTCCTGACTTTC
CDR3: CASSWGLAGPSSGANVLTF

D: NA
size: NA
J: TRBJ2-7
V: TRBV6-1
DNA: TGTGCCAGCAGTGATCCCCACGCAGGATCCTACGAGCAGTACTTC
CDR3: CASSDPHAGSYEQYF

D: NA
size: NA
J: TRBJ2-1
V: TRBV2
DNA: TGTGCCAGCAGTGAAGAGCAGGGGTCCTACAATGAGCAGTTCTTC
CDR3: CASSEEQGSYNEQFF

D: TRBD2
size: few
J: TRBJ2-1
V: TRBV6-4
DNA: TGTGCCAGCAGTGAAGAAGCGGGAGAGAGGAATGAGCAGTTCTTC
CDR3: CASSEEAGERNEQFF

D: NA
size: NA
J: TRBJ1-3
V: TRBV7-9
DNA: TGTGCCAGCAGCCGTACAGATACTGGAAACACCATATATTTT
CDR3: CASSRTDTGNTIYF

D: NA
size: once
J: TRBJ1-3
V: TRBV19
DNA: TGTGCCAGTAGTATGGGGACAACTGGAAACACCATATATTTT
CDR3: CASSMGTTGNTIYF

D: TRBD1
size: NA
J: TRBJ1-6
V: TRBV5-1
DNA: TGCGCCAGCAGCGGACCGACAGGGGGAGCGTCACCCCTCCACTTT
CDR3: CASSGPTGGASPLHF

D: NA
size: NA
J: TRBJ2-3
V: TRBV7-8
DNA: TGTGCCAGCAGCACCTCTACGTCTAGCACAGATACGCAGTATTTT
CDR3: CASSTSTSSTDTQYF

D: NA
size: NA
J: TRBJ1-1
V: TRBV5-1
DNA: TGCGCCAGCAGCTTGGCCTGGGGGCGGGTGACTGAAGCTTTCTTT
CDR3: CASSLAWGRVTEAFF

D: NA
size: NA
J: TRBJ1-2
V: TRBV28
DNA: TGTGCCAGCACCTTGGGGGGTAGCGATGGCTACACCTTC
CDR3: CASTLGGSDGYTF

D: NA
size: NA
J: TRBJ2-1
V: TRBV19
DNA: TGTGCCAGTAGCCCCGGGTTCTACAATGAGCAGTTCTTC
CDR3: CASSPGFYNEQFF

D: NA
size: NA
J: TRBJ1-5
V: TRBV7-2
DNA: TGTGCCAGCAGCTTACAGACCGGGCAGGGAAAGCCCCAGCATTTT
CDR3: CASSLQTGQGKPQHF

D: TRBD2
size: NA
J: TRBJ2-1
V: TRBV3-1/TRBV3-2
DNA: TGTGCCAGCAGCCACTTCCCCGCGGGAGGGCCCAATGAGCAGTTCTTC
CDR3: CASSHFPAGGPNEQFF

D: NA
size: NA
J: TRBJ2-7
V: TRBV19
DNA: TGTGCCAGTAGTATCGGCAGGGGAAAGGGGTTCGAGCAGTACTTC
CDR3: CASSIGRGKGFEQYF

D: TRBD2
size: NA
J: TRBJ2-3
V: TRBV5-4
DNA: TGTGCCAGCAGCCGAGGACTAGCGGGGCCCCGAGATACGCAGTATTTT
CDR3: CASSRGLAGPRDTQYF